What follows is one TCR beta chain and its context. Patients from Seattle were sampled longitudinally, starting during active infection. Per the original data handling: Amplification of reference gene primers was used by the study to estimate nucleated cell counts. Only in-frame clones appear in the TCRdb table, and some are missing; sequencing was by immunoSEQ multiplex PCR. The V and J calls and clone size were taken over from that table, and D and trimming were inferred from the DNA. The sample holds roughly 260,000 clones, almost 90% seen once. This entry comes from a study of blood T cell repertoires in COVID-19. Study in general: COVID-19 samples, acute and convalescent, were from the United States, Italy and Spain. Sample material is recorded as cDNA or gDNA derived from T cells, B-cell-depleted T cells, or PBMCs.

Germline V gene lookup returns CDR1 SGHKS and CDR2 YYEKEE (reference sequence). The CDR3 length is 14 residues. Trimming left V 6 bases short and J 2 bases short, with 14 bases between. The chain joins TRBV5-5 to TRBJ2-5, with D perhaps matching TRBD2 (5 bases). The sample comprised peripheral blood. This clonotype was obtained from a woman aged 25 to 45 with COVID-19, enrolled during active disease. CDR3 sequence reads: CASNRDTPQETQYF. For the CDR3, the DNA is TGTGCCAGCAACCGGGATACACCTCAAGAGACCCAGTACTTC.